These 6 T cell receptor beta chains were all obtained from the same sample, sequenced in a study of T-cell memory formation after mild COVID-19. TCRdb reprocessed the 5' RACE reads with MiXCR, giving one entry per CDR3 protein. The repertoire consists of about 470,000 distinct CDR3 sequences, with around 25% occurring once and the leading ten covering approximately 12%. Sequenced material: PBMCs or a T cell subset sorted from them (not recorded which). These receptors originate from an adult woman who had mild COVID-19 (a few samples of this study predate the infection). Cell type and time point are not known.

Only a few counts were recorded for this clonotype. The chain has TRBV4-1 and TRBJ2-7, with TRBD2 matching 8 bases. Germline V gene sequence: CDR1 MGHRA, CDR2 YSYEKL. The CDR3 covers 15 residues. The V segment lost 4 bases and the J segment 4 bases; nucleotides outside the gene matches: 9. This chain's CDR3 is CASSPEGLAPYEQYF. The CDR3 coding sequence is TGCGCCAGCAGCCCCGAAGGACTAGCTCCTTACGAGCAGTACTTC.

This clonotype was seen repeatedly, ten times or more. V usage is TRBV27 and J usage is TRBJ2-7, with TRBD2 matching over 12 bases. The CDR3 covers 14 residues. Looked up from germline, CDR1 is MNHEY and CDR2 is SMNVEV (reference sequence). V shed 6 bases, J shed 3 bases, and the junction held 3 bases outside the gene matches. In nucleotides, the CDR3 is TGTGCCAGCAGCCAGACTAGCGGGAGCTACGAGCAGTACTTC. Its translation: CASSQTSGSYEQYF.

J is TRBJ1-2 and V is TRBV4-1, with D unresolved. The V gene lost 8 bases and the J gene lost 2 bases, with 15 bases spanning the gap. CDR3 length equals 14 residues. Germline lookup yields CDR1 MGHRA and CDR2 YSYEKL. The CDR3 nucleotides are TGCGCCAGCGGGAAGGGAAGAAGAAACTATGGCTACACCTTC. The encoded protein is CASGKGRRNYGYTF.

This clonotype was seen more than once but under ten times. The V and J genes are TRBV5-1 and TRBJ1-2; D is uncertain. Germline CDR1 SGHRS, CDR2 YFSETQ. Trimming removed 4 bases at V and 2 bases at J, with 12 bases between. The CDR3 covers 14 residues. For the CDR3, the DNA is TGCGCCAGCAGCCCGGAACTTCAGAACTATGGCTACACCTTC. Encoded protein: CASSPELQNYGYTF.

This clonotype has a handful of counts. The chain recombines TRBV7-9 with TRBJ1-1; no definite D call. This CDR3 contains 17 residues. The germline V gene has CDR1 SEHNR and CDR2 FQNEAQ (reference sequence). Between the trimmed V and J ends, which lost 1 base and 1 base, there was a span of 16 bases. CDR3 DNA: TGTGCCAGCAGCTTAGACGGAGGCTCTAAACAGAACACTGAAGCTTTCTTT. This encodes CASSLDGGSKQNTEAFF.

The V and J genes are TRBV7-8 and TRBJ2-7; no definite D call. The CDR3 spans 15 residues. In germline, CDR1 is SGHVS, CDR2 FQNEAQ. Trimming removed 5 bases from V and 0 bases from J, with 14 bases in between. Written as DNA, the CDR3 is TGTGCCAGCAGCCCCCGGGCTTCCAGCTCCTACGAGCAGTACTTC. Protein product: CASSPRASSSYEQYF.